This T cell receptor (beta chain) was recorded in a study of CXCR3-negative and CXCR3-positive naive CD8 T cells. General observations from the study: Naive CXCR3-negative and CXCR3-positive cells had similar TRBV-TRBJ usage; memory differed. Hydrophobicity was higher for TRB CDR3s found in CXCR3-positive naive cells than in CXCR3-negative naive cells.

As concerns this clonotype: Its antigen is still unknown.

It was by 5' RACE with UMI labels that the TRB cDNA libraries were prepared. TCRdb re-analyzed the 5' RACE reads; it lists each CDR3 protein once, without DNA. The table lists about 150,000 distinct CDR3 sequences. The CDR3 has 15 residues. Triplicate sorts, approximately 300,000 cells apiece, were made for each CD8+ T cell subset. CD45RO-CCR7+CD27+CD95- cells counted as naive CD8+ T cells. The chain employs TRBV12-3 or TRBV12-4 and TRBJ2-7. Sequenced sample: naive CXCR3+ CD8+ T cells from blood. Subset denoted: CD45RO-CCR7+CD27+CD95- naive CD8+ T cells expressing CXCR3 (TNR3+). This sequence originates from a human donor in good health. Some clones in this sample may be carry-over from other donors' samples. CDR3 sequence reads: CASSFFFANFREQYF.